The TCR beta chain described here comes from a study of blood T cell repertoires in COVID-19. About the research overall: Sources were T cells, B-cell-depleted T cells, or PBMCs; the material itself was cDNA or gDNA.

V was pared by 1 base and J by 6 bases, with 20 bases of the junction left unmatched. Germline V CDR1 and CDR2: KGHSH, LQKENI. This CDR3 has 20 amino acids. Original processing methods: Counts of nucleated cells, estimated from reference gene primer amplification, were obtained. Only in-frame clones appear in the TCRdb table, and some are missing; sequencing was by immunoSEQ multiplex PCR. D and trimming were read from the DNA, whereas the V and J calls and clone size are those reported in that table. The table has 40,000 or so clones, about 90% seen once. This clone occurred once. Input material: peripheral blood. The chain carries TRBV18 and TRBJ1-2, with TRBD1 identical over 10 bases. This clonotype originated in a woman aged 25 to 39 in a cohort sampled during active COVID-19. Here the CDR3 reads CASSPRLLSGTGAHGDGYTF. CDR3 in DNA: TGTGCCAGCTCACCACGACTTCTATCCGGGACAGGGGCGCACGGTGATGGCTACACCTTC.